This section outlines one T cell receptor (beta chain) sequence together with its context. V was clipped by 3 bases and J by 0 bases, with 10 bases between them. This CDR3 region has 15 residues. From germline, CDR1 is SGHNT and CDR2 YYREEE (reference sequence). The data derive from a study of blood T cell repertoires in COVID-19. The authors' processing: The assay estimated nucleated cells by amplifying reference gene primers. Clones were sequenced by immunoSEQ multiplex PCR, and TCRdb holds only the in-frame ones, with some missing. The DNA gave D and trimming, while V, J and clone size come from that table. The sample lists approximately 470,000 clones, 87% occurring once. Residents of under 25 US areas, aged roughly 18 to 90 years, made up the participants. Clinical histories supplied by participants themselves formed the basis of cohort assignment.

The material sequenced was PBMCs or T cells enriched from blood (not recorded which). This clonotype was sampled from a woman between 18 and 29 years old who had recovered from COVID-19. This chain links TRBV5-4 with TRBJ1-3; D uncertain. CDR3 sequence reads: CASSSPDSSGNTIYF. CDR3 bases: TGTGCCAGCAGCTCACCAGATTCCTCTGGAAACACCATATATTTT. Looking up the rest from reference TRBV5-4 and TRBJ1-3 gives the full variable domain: ETGVTQSPTHLIKTRGQQVTLRCSSQSGHNTVSWYQQALGQGPQFIFQYYREEENGRGNFPPRFSGLQFPNYSSELNVNALELDDSALYLCASSSPDSSGNTIYFGEGSWLTVV.